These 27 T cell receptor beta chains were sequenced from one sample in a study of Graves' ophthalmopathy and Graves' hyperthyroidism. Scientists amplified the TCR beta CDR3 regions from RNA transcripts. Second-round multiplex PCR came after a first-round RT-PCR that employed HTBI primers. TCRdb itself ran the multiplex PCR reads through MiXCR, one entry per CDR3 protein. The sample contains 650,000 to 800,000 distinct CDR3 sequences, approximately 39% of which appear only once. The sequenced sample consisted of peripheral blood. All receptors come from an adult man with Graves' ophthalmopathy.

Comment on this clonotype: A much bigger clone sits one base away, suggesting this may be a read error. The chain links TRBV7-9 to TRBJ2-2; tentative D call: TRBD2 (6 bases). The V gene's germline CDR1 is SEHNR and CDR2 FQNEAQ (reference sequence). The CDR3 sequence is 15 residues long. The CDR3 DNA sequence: TGTGCCAGCGGCTTAGGACTAACTAACACCGGGGAGCTGTTTTTT. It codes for CASGLGLTNTGELFF. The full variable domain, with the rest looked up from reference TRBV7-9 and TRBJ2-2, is DTGVSQNPRHKITKRGQNVTFRCDPISEHNRLYWYRQTLGQGPEFLTYFQNEAQLEKSRLLSDRFSAERPKGSFSTLEIQRTEQGDSAMYLCASGLGLTNTGELFFGEGSRLTVL.

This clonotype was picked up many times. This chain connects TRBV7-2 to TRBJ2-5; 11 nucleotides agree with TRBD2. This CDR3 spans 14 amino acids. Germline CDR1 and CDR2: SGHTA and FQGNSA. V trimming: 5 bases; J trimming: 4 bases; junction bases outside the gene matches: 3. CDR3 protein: CASSRGLAGETQYF. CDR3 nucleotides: TGTGCCAGCAGCCGAGGACTAGCGGGAGAGACCCAGTACTTC. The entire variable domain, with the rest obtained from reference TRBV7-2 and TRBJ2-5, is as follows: GAGVSQSPSNKVTEKGKDVELRCDPISGHTALYWYRQSLGQGLEFLIYFQGNSAPDKSGLPSDRFSAERTGGSVSTLTIQRTQQEDSAVYLCASSRGLAGETQYFGPGTRLLVL.

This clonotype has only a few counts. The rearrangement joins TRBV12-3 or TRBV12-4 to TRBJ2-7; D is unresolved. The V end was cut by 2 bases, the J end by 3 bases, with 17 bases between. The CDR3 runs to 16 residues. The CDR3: CASSLRGKKTLYEQYF. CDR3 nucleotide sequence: TGTGCCAGCAGTTTAAGAGGCAAAAAAACTCTCTACGAGCAGTACTTC.

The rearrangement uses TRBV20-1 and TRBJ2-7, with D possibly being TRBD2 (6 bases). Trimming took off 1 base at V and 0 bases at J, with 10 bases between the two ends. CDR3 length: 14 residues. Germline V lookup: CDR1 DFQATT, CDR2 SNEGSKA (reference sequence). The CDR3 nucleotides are TGCAGTGCTAGAGGTAGCGGAAACTCCTACGAGCAGTACTTC. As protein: CSARGSGNSYEQYF.

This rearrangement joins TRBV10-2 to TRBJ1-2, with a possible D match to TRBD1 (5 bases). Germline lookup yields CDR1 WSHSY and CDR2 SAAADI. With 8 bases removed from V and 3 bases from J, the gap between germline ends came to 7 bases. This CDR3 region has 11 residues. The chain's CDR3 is CASGGYYGYTF. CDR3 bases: TGCGCCAGCGGGGGGTACTATGGCTACACCTTC.

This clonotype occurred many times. CDR3 nucleotide sequence: TGTGCCAGCATCGATCCGGGACAGGGCCGCCCGGACCCCATCCACGAGCAGTACTTC. Translated, it gives CASIDPGQGRPDPIHEQYF. The chain links TRBV7-9 to TRBJ2-7, with 9 bases matching TRBD1. V shed 7 bases and J 5 bases; nucleotides not matched to a gene: 24. The CDR3 extends over 19 amino acids. Germline lookup yields CDR1 SEHNR and CDR2 FQNEAQ (reference sequence).

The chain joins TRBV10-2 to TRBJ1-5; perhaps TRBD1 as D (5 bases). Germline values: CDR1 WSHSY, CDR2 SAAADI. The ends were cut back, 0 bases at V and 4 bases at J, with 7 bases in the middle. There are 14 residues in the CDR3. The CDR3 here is CASSESRDNQPQHF. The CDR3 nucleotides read TGCGCCAGCAGTGAGTCCAGGGATAATCAGCCCCAGCATTTT.

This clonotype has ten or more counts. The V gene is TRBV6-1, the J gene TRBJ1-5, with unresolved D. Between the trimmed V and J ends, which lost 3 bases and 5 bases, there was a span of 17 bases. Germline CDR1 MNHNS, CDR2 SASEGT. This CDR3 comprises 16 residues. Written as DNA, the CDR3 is TGTGCCAGCAGTGATCCACGTGGCATAGCCTATCAGCCCCAGCATTTT. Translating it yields CASSDPRGIAYQPQHF.

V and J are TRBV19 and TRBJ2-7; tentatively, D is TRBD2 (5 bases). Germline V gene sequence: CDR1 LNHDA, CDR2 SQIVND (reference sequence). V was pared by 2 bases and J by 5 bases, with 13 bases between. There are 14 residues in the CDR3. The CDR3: CASSISDSYHEQYF. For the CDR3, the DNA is TGTGCCAGTAGTATATCGGACTCCTACCACGAGCAGTACTTC. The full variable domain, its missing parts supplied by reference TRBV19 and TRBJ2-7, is DGGITQSPKYLFRKEGQNVTLSCEQNLNHDAMYWYRQDPGQGLRLIYYSQIVNDFQKGDIAEGYSVSREKKESFPLTVTSAQKNPTAFYLCASSISDSYHEQYFGPGTRLTVT.

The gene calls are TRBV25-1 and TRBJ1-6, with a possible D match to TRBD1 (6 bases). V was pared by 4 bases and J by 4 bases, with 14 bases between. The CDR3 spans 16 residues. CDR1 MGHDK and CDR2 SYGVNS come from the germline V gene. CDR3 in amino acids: CASSVRGDRYNSPLHF. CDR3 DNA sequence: TGTGCCAGCAGTGTTAGGGGGGACCGATATAATTCACCCCTCCACTTT.

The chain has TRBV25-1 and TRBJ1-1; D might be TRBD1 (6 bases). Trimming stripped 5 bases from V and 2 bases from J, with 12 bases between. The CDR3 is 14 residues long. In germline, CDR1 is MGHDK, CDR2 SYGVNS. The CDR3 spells CASSHTGRNTEAFF. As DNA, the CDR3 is TGTGCCAGCAGTCACACAGGGCGAAACACTGAAGCTTTCTTT. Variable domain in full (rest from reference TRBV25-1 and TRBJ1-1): EADIYQTPRYLVIGTGKKITLECSQTMGHDKMYWYQQDPGMELHLIHYSYGVNSTEKGDLSSESTVSRIRTEHFPLTLESARPSHTSQYLCASSHTGRNTEAFFGQGTRLTVV.

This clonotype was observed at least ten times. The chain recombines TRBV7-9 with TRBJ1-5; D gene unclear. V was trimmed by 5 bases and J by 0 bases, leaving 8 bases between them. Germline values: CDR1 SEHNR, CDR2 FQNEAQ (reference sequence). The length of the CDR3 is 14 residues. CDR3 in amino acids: CASSHEASNQPQHF. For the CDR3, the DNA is TGTGCCAGCAGCCATGAAGCTAGCAATCAGCCCCAGCATTTT.

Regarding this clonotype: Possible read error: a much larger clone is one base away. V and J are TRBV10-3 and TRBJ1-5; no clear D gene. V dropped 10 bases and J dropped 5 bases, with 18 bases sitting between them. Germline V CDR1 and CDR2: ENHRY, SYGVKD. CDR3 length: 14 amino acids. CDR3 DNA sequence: TGTGCCAGCAGATTTGTAGCCACCCATCAGCCCCAGCATTTT. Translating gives CASRFVATHQPQHF.

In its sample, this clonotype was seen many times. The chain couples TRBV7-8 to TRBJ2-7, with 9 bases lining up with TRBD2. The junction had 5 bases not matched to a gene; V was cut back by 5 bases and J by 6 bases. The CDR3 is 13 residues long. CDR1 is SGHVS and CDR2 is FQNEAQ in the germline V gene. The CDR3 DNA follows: TGTGCCAGCAGCCTTAGCGGGAGTGGCGAGCAGTACTTC. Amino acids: CASSLSGSGEQYF.

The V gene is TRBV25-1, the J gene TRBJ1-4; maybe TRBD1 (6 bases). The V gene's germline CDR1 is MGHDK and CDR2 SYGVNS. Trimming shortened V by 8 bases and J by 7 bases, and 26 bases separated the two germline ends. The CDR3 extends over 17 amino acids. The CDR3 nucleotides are TGTGCCAGCTCACCTGCGGTCATGGCAGGGGCGGGTGAAAAACTGTTTTTT. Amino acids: CASSPAVMAGAGEKLFF.

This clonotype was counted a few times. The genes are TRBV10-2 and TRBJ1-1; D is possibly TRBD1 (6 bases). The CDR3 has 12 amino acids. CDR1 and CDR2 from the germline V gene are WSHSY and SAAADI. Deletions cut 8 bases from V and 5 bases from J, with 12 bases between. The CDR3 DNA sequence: TGCGCCAGCCTGAGGGGGGTTACTGAAGCTTTCTTT. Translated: CASLRGVTEAFF.

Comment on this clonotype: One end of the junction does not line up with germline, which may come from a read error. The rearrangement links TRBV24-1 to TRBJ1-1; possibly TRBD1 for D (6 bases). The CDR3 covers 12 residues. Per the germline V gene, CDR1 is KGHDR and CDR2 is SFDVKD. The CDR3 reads CATSGQDTEAFF. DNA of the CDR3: TGTGCCACCAGTGGACAGGACACCGAAGCTTTCTTT.

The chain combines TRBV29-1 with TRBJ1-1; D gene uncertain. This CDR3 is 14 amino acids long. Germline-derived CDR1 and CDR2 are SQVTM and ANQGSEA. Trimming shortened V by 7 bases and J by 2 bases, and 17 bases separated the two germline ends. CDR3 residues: CSGAANSGNTEAFF. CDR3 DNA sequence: TGCAGCGGTGCAGCGAACTCTGGAAACACTGAAGCTTTCTTT.

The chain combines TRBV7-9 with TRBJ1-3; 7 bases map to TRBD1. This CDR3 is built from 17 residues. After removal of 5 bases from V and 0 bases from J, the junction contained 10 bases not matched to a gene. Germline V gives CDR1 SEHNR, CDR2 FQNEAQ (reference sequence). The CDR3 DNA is TGTGCCAGCAGCCCCCAGACAGGGACTTACTCTGGAAACACCATATATTTT. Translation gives CASSPQTGTYSGNTIYF.

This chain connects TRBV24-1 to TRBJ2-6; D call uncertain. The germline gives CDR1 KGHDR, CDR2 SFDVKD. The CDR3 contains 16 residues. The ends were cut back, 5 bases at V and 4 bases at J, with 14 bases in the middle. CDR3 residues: CATSGGPSTGANVLTF. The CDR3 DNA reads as TGTGCCACCAGTGGAGGCCCCAGTACCGGGGCCAACGTCCTGACTTTC.

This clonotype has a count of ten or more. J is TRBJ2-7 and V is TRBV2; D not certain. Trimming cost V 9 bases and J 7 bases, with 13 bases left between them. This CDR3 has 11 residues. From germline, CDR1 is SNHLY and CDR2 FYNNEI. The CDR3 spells CASVQLGEQYF. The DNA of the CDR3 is TGTGCCAGTGTTCAGTTGGGGGAGCAGTACTTC. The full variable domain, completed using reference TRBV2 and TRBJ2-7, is EPEVTQTPSHQVTQMGQEVILRCVPISNHLYFYWYRQILGQKVEFLVSFYNNEISEKSEIFDDQFSVERPDGSNFTLKIRSTKLEDSAMYFCASVQLGEQYFGPGTRLTVT.

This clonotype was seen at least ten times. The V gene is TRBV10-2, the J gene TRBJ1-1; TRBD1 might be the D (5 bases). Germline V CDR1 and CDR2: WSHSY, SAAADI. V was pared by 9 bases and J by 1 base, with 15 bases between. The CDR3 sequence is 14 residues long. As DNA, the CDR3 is TGCGCCAGGACGGGGCCAGGGACGAACACTGAAGCTTTCTTT. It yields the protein CARTGPGTNTEAFF.

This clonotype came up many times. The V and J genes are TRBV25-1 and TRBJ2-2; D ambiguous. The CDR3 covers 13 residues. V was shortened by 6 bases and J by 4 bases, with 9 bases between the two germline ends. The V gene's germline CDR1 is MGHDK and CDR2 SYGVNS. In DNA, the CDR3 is TGTGCCAGCAGGTGGCATCCCACCGGGGAGCTGTTTTTT. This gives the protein CASRWHPTGELFF.

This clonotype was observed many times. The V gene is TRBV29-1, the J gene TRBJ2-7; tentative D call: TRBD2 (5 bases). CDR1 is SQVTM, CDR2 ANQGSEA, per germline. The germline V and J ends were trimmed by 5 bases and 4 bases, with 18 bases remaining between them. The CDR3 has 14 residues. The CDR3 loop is CSVTPEDWGYEQYF. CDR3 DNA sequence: TGCAGCGTTACACCGGAGGACTGGGGTTACGAGCAGTACTTC.

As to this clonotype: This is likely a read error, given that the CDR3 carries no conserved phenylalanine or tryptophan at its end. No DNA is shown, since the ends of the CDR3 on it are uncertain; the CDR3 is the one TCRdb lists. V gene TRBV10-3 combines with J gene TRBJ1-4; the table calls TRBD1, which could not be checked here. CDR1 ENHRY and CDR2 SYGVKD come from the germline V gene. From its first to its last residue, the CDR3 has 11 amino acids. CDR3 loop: CASSFPGQGVY.

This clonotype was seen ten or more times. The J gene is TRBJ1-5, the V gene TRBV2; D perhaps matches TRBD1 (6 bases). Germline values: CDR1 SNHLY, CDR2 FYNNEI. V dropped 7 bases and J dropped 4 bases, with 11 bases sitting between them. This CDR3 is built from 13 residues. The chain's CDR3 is CASKNRENQPQHF. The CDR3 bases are TGTGCCAGCAAGAACAGGGAGAATCAGCCCCAGCATTTT.

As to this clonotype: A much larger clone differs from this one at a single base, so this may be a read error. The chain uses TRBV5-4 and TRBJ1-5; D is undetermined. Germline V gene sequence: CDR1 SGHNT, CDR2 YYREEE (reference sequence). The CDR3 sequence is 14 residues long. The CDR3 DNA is TGTGCCAGCGGCTTCACGGGCAGCAATCAGCCCCAGCATTTT. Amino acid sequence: CASGFTGSNQPQHF.